This TCR beta chain was captured by sequencing in a study of vaccination and CD4 T cells after COVID-19. As for the study in general: For control cultures, the treatment was a CEFX pool, an HIV-1 Nef pool, or no peptide.

The CDR3 sequence is 16 residues long. Germline CDR1 reads MNHEY; CDR2 reads SMNVEV (reference sequence). The V segment lost 2 bases and the J segment 10 bases; nucleotides outside the gene matches: 11. As regards this clonotype: Its specificity is not known.

The treatment was: roughly 10-day PBMC culture with coronavirus spike peptide pools or control peptides (ViraFEST assay). Cell culture was performed with more than 1.5 million PBMCs per well in the presence of approximately 9.8 IU/ml IL-2 and 9.5 to 10 ug/ml peptide pools. Sequenced with the Oncomine TCR Beta short-read assay was DNA taken from cultured CD4+ T cells. TCRdb called the PCR reads again in MiXCR, with one record for every CDR3 protein. This sample has some 15,000 distinct CDR3 sequences; about 55% occur once, and the top ten carry under 8.5%. The sequenced sample was CD4+ T cells from blood, cultured in vitro. This clonotype originated in a human donor who had recovered from COVID-19. The V call is TRBV27, the J call TRBJ1-4; TRBD1 matches at 9 bases. CDR3: CASSLRSGQGIGKLFF. DNA of the CDR3: TGTGCCAGCAGTTTACGGTCGGGACAGGGAATAGGAAAACTGTTTTTT.